This T cell receptor (beta chain) was retrieved from a study of cytomegalovirus exposure and HLA in healthy donors (dated by TCRdb to about 2017). Some background on the complete study: An earlier analysis of 587 of the donors reported 250 to 300 Gb of sequence data and more than 90 million unique TCR beta sequences from around 200 million T cells. An early release covering 550 to 700 HLA-typed donors comprised about 300 gigabases of sequencing data and around 86 million unique TCR sequences. The genetic ancestry cluster associated with self-reported Caucasian donors included about four fifths of the roughly 400 genotyped donors. The study was designed to test whether signatures of past pathogen exposure could be identified by cataloging public T cell receptors. Using immunosequencing, the study profiled T cell repertoires from about 650 subjects and related those repertoires to cytomegalovirus serostatus. Along with the roughly 710-subject first cohort, a separate validation cohort of over 90 different subjects was used. High-throughput TCR immunosequencing, statistical association of individual TCRs with disease status, and machine learning were combined to predict cytomegalovirus infection status. In a later analysis, previously published TCR beta repertoires from roughly 710 donors were re-analyzed and high-resolution HLA genotyping was added so that TCR occurrence patterns could be studied. Rather than drawing on any new phenotypic data, the later analysis identified candidate immune exposures from TCR beta sequences and the way those sequences occurred across donors. In an earlier analysis of 587 of the donors, high-throughput TCR beta sequencing was used to judge whether each TCR beta V gene segment behaved as functional or pseudogenic. Donor age, sex, ethnicity and CMV serostatus were compiled together with the repertoire data. A later genetic analysis took genome-wide SNP genotypes for about three fifths of the roughly 700 donors and used that subset as a discovery cohort. All discovery cohort repertoires had been generated on a single sequencing platform. Both class I and class II loci were covered by HLA typing, at four-digit resolution. Typing coverage differed by locus: A, B, C, DRB1 and DQB1 were typed in roughly 629-630 donors, DQA1 in 522, DPA1 in approximately 610, and DPB1 in 400 to 490. Four or five DR-DQ haplotypes were handled as single units for association and clustering because linkage in the cohort was strong. Across 300 to 400 genotyped donors of the cohort, an average of about 240,000 unique TCR beta nucleotide sequences per donor were sequenced, and approximately 19% of those sequences were non-productive.

As for this clone: The antigen it recognizes is unknown. No base quality information exists; no much larger clone differs at one position.

To prepare the library, the immunoSEQ multiplex PCR assay was applied. The multiplex PCR relied on a mix of 60 forward primers for TCR Vbeta segments and 13 reverse primers for TCR Jbeta segments. The CDR3 region of rearranged TCR beta genes was amplified from genomic DNA with a multiplex PCR assay. The amplified TCR beta libraries were sequenced on the Illumina HiSeq System as 87-base-pair reads. The source study handled its data this way. A later analysis counted some 80 million unique TCR beta chains across the 500 to 850 repertoires, and around 12 million of these chains were shared by at least two donors. Raw reads were error-corrected and collapsed into unique sequences with a nearest-neighbor algorithm that merged closely related sequences to remove PCR and sequencing errors. To assign V, D and J gene segments, CDR3 sequences were aligned to IMGT reference sequences. For a sequence to be retained, a match of at least six nucleotides to both a V gene segment and a J gene segment was required. Rearrangements were classified as productive when the CDR3 lacked stop codons and remained in frame with V and J, and all other rearrangements were classified as non-productive. CDR3 was defined by IMGT convention, running from the second conserved V-encoded cysteine to the conserved J-encoded phenylalanine. In an earlier analysis of around 540 of the donors, sequences lacking an unambiguous match to a single V gene segment were excluded. An earlier analysis of 450 to 650 of the donors called V segments functional above 56.7% productive rearrangements and segregating when the between-donor standard deviation exceeded 5%. A statistical classification framework was built for diagnosing cytomegalovirus status from the catalog of TCR beta chain sequences. A later analysis assigned V and J genes by comparing TCR nucleotide sequences with IMGT/GENE-DB human TR gene sequences. Using the TCRdist pipeline, a later analysis assigned CDR3 sequences along with most-parsimonious VDJ recombination scenarios. In a later analysis, each TCR beta chain was defined by its CDR3 amino acid sequence together with its V-gene family, and reads lacking a unique V-gene family were excluded. In a later analysis, around 650 highly shared, low-generation-probability nucleotide sequences were removed to address suspected cross-contamination and a sequencing artifact. In a later analysis, a clonal expansion index was calculated for each public chain from normalized within-repertoire ranks of inferred template counts. In a later analysis, generation probabilities were computed with a VDJ recombination model fitted to out-of-frame rearrangements, and the resulting probabilities were checked against IGoR. In a later analysis, hypergeometric tests were used to score TCR-TCR, TCR-HLA and TCR-CMV co-occurrence, with a repertoire-size bias correction applied to TCR pairs. A later analysis estimated false discovery rates by permuting HLA or CMV assignments 20 times. In a later analysis, co-occurring TCRs were grouped using DBSCAN, and TCRdist sequence similarity was added for clustering within HLA-allele-positive subsets. For co-occurrence clustering, repertoires with fewer than 30,000 or more than 120,000 public chains were excluded, along with five repertoires with anomalous nucleotide sharing. The immuneACCESS repertoire file appears here via TCRdb, limited to in-frame rearrangements. These files lack a portion of the clones; in checked studies, under half of the deficit traces to unresolved V genes, and the cause of the others is not known. V and J calls plus clone size are reproduced from that table; the DNA served to infer D and trimming. This sample has some 150,000 clones in its table, and approximately 84% of those were observed once. Clones ranked in the top ten supply roughly 2.4% of the sample.

The cohort was made up of hundreds of healthy bone marrow donors. At the time of sampling, all cohort members were nominally healthy, though unrecorded immune exposures were likely present. The donor tested CMV seronegative and was one of the 352 seronegative cohort members. A peripheral blood sample was provided by each donor, and peripheral blood mononuclear cells were used for TCR beta sequencing. Genomic DNA was extracted from the blood cell samples with the Qiagen DNeasy Blood Extraction Kit. The germline V gene (reference sequence) yields MNHEY for CDR1 and SMNVEV for CDR2. The CDR3 contains 16 residues, cysteine and phenylalanine counted. The CDR3 DNA has 48 bases and is translated from base 1. Trimmed from V: 5 bases; trimmed from J: 2 bases; junction bases lacking a gene match: 6. Study-wide findings and limitations: For the cohort, immune exposure information was limited to CMV serostatus. When HLA alleles, especially DR and DQ, strongly co-occurred, attributing TCR associations to individual alleles was difficult. In a later analysis, several top co-occurrence clusters were reported to appear linked to parvovirus B19, influenza, CMV and Epstein-Barr virus. In a later genetic analysis, a missense DCLRE1C variant was associated with V-gene and J-gene trimming of TCR beta chains, and the association was replicated in an independent cohort. In a later analysis, the rate of TCR association differed among HLA loci, with DRB1 alleles having the most associated TCRs and HLA-C alleles having the fewest. In an earlier analysis of some 500 of the donors, most TCR beta V segments were observed in productive rearrangements about 90% or about 30% of the time, broadly matching IMGT annotations. Most TCR sequences were seen in very few donors, while some public TCRs were found in many individuals. Only TCR beta chains were sequenced in this cohort, and the absence of alpha or paired-chain data limited detectable features. Some 16 rarely observed V segments, including chromosome 9 orphons, were excluded from the earlier analysis of about 610 of the donors because counts were too low. The 87-base-pair reads could not distinguish some IMGT-functional V segments, including TRBV6-2 and TRBV6-3, so those segments were excluded. In vitro tests confirmed that a few of the cytomegalovirus-associated TCR beta chains recognize cytomegalovirus antigens. Because HLA typing was unavailable for some donors at each locus, only the typed subset was used in association tests. The sequencing pipeline was judged likely to have produced a cluster of highly shared sequence variants as a technical artifact. Linkage disequilibrium might explain the correlated functional status among segregating V segments, but an unknown experimental factor could not be ruled out. In a later analysis, most CMV-associated TCR beta chains were found to appear HLA-restricted, with HLA associations seemingly driven largely by CMV exposure. The authors suggested that the approach could potentially be generalized to other disease states and immunological phenotypes. Roughly uniform sequencing depth across donors was assumed in presence/absence analyses, although this assumption may not hold. The study listed 150 to 200 TCR beta chains as associated with cytomegalovirus. A later analysis found that HLA-associated TCR beta chains were more clonally expanded and had lower generation probabilities than equally common non-associated chains. The classifier was reported to diagnose cytomegalovirus status with high specificity and sensitivity in both the original and validation cohorts. A further reported finding was that TCR beta sequences accurately predicted the HLA-A and HLA-B alleles for most subjects in the first cohort. In a later genetic analysis, fewer N-insertions in productive TCRs were reported among donors in an Asian-associated ancestry cluster than the roughly 710-donor mean. Specific HLA alleles were associated with over 15,000 TCR beta sequences at a false discovery rate of 0.05 in a later analysis.

The chain couples TRBV27 to TRBJ2-5; 12 bases in the junction line up with TRBD2. This receptor was obtained from a woman aged 18-30 years in good health and CMV-seronegative. The sequencing sample was made of PBMCs. The encoded CDR3 is CASSPRLAGEQETQYF. The nucleotide sequence reads as follows: TGTGCCAGCAGTCCCCGACTAGCGGGGGAGCAAGAGACCCAGTACTTC.